This T cell receptor (beta chain) came from a study of blood T cell repertoires in COVID-19. Germline V CDR1 and CDR2: MDHEN, SYDVKM. J was trimmed by 2 bases and V by 4 bases; bases with no gene match: 5. The CDR3 length is 16 residues. The repertoire was sequenced with immunoSEQ multiplex PCR; TCRdb's copy has only in-frame clones and lacks some. The data show more than 95,000 clones, over 80% seen once. The V and J genes are TRBV28 and TRBJ2-3; 11 nucleotides align to TRBD2. The specimen was peripheral blood. This TCR was recovered from a man in his 60s with acute or convalescent COVID-19. CDR3 bases: TGTGCCAGCAGTTCAACTAGCGGGAGTATCACAGATACGCAGTATTTT. This encodes CASSSTSGSITDTQYF.